This T cell receptor beta chain was recorded in a study of CD8 T cells in Susac syndrome. An input of about 0.5 to 1 ug of RNA was subjected to reverse transcription using random hexamers. The authors amplified TCR beta CDR3 across 54 Vbeta and 13 Jbeta using immunoSEQ multiplex PCR. TCRdb re-analysed the immunoSEQ multiplex PCR reads in MiXCR, keeping a single row per CDR3 protein. The sample includes around 200,000 distinct CDR3 sequences, approximately 95% of them seen just once. Bulk CD8+ and CD4+ cells came from magnetic negative isolation; CD8+ TEMRA by FACS. The sequence derives from a human donor with Susac syndrome. Sequencing used CD4+ T cells from PBMCs.

The CDR3 sequence: CASSGGQGFMDTEAFF. The CDR3 coding sequence is TGCGCCAGCAGCGGGGGACAGGGCTTTATGGACACTGAAGCTTTCTTT. The chain carries TRBV5-1 and TRBJ1-1; 9 bases match TRBD1. The trim removed 4 bases at V and 3 bases at J, leaving 10 bases unmatched. Germline CDR1 is SGHRS and CDR2 is YFSETQ. This CDR3 has 16 residues.